The 21 T cell receptor beta chains below were found in one sample sequenced in a study of blood T cell repertoires in COVID-19. Repertoires were generated with immunoSEQ multiplex PCR, while TCRdb's copy carries only in-frame clones and drops some. The sample includes around 40,000 clones, around 90% of them seen just once. Sequencing was carried out using peripheral blood. These TCRs come from a man in his forties or fifties with active COVID-19.

The chain recombines TRBV6-6 with TRBJ1-3; D is ambiguous. The CDR3 length is 14 residues. Trimming left V 6 bases short and J 0 bases short, with 9 bases between. Germline CDR1 is MNHNY and CDR2 is SVGAGI (reference sequence). The CDR3 coding sequence is TGTGCCAGCAGGGTCGCGAGCTCTGGAAACACCATATATTTT. Residues: CASRVASSGNTIYF.

The chain employs TRBV27 and TRBJ1-5; TRBD1 agrees at 9 bases. Trimming cost V 5 bases and J 9 bases; bases outside gene matches: 11. The CDR3 covers 15 residues. Looked up from germline, CDR1 is MNHEY and CDR2 is SMNVEV (reference sequence). The CDR3: CASSLSGQGLGPQHF. In nucleotides, the CDR3 is TGTGCCAGCAGTCTGTCGGGACAGGGCTTGGGGCCCCAGCATTTT.

The chain combines TRBV27 with TRBJ1-1, with D uncertain. The CDR3 consists of 13 residues. Germline V gene lookup returns CDR1 MNHEY and CDR2 SMNVEV (reference sequence). Between the trimmed V and J ends, which lost 6 bases and 1 base, there was a span of 9 bases. The CDR3 is CASRLNRNTEAFF. The CDR3 DNA sequence: TGTGCCAGCAGACTTAACCGGAACACTGAAGCTTTCTTT.

The gene calls are TRBV6-1 and TRBJ1-2, with 7 bases fitting TRBD1. V shed 1 base and J 2 bases; nucleotides not matched to a gene: 10. There are 17 residues in the CDR3. The germline CDR1 and CDR2 sequences are MNHNS and SASEGT. The CDR3 region has the DNA TGTGCCAGCAGTGAAGTGGCCGGGACAGCAAAAAACTATGGCTACACCTTC. It encodes CASSEVAGTAKNYGYTF.

This chain connects TRBV27 to TRBJ2-1; 10 bases align to TRBD2. The CDR3 sequence is 13 residues long. The V segment lost 11 bases and the J segment 2 bases; nucleotides outside the gene matches: 3. CDR1 MNHEY and CDR2 SMNVEV come from the germline V gene (reference sequence). The CDR3 sequence: CASGLATYNEQFF. The CDR3 DNA sequence: TGTGCCTCGGGACTAGCGACCTACAATGAGCAGTTCTTC.

This clone occurred once. V usage is TRBV28 and J usage is TRBJ2-3; no clear D. Germline assignment: CDR1 MDHEN and CDR2 SYDVKM. This CDR3 spans 15 amino acids. Between the trimmed V and J ends, which lost 2 bases and 0 bases, there was a span of 9 bases. CDR3 sequence reads: CASSLARPSTDTQYF. The CDR3 nucleotides read TGTGCCAGCAGTTTAGCGAGGCCTAGCACAGATACGCAGTATTTT. Variable domain in full (rest from reference TRBV28 and TRBJ2-3): DVKVTQSSRYLVKRTGEKVFLECVQDMDHENMFWYRQDPGLGLRLIYFSYDVKMKEKGDIPEGYSVSREKKERFSLILESASTNQTSMYLCASSLARPSTDTQYFGPGTRLTVL.

The table lists this clone with a few counts. V and J are TRBV7-2 and TRBJ2-7; TRBD1 agrees at 9 bases. CDR1 and CDR2 (germline): SGHTA, FQGNSA. With 3 bases clipped from V and 1 base from J, the junction kept 4 bases outside the gene matches. This CDR3 has 15 amino acids. The CDR3 DNA is TGTGCCAGCAGCTTTGGGGGGACAGGGTCCTACGAGCAGTACTTC. Translated, it gives CASSFGGTGSYEQYF.

The chain is built from TRBV7-8 and TRBJ2-5; TRBD2 matches 9 bases. This CDR3 contains 16 residues. Trimming removed 3 bases from V and 1 base from J; junction bases left unmatched: 6. The germline V gene encodes CDR1 SGHVS and CDR2 FQNEAQ. The CDR3 here is CASSFSASGTQETQYF. The CDR3 region has the DNA TGTGCCAGCAGCTTTTCTGCTAGCGGGACCCAAGAGACCCAGTACTTC.

The chain links TRBV6-4 to TRBJ2-1; a weak D match, TRBD2 (6 bases). The V gene's germline CDR1 is MRHNA and CDR2 SNTAGT. This CDR3 has 13 amino acids. V was pared by 8 bases and J by 8 bases, with 16 bases between. CDR3 nucleotide sequence: TGTGCCAGCGCGGTGGAGGGGCACTATGAGCAGTTCTTC. This encodes CASAVEGHYEQFF.

The V gene is TRBV24-1, the J gene TRBJ2-1; D unresolved. CDR1 is KGHDR, CDR2 SFDVKD, per germline. With 1 base removed from V and 8 bases from J, the gap between germline ends came to 2 bases. The length of the CDR3 is 11 residues. CDR3 sequence reads: CATSDFDEQFF. The CDR3 DNA sequence: TGTGCCACCAGTGATTTCGATGAGCAGTTCTTC.

The J gene is TRBJ1-5, the V gene TRBV28, with D perhaps TRBD1 (6 bases). Per the germline V gene, CDR1 is MDHEN and CDR2 is SYDVKM. This CDR3 contains 14 residues. Trimming shortened V by 7 bases and J by 7 bases, and 17 bases separated the two germline ends. The CDR3 sequence: CASIPGDKSQPQHF. The CDR3 nucleotides read TGTGCCAGCATCCCCGGGGACAAAAGCCAGCCCCAGCATTTT. Full variable domain (rest looked up from reference TRBV28 and TRBJ1-5): DVKVTQSSRYLVKRTGEKVFLECVQDMDHENMFWYRQDPGLGLRLIYFSYDVKMKEKGDIPEGYSVSREKKERFSLILESASTNQTSMYLCASIPGDKSQPQHFGDGTRLSIL.

The V and J genes are TRBV6-5 and TRBJ2-7; D gene ambiguous. Trimming took off 2 bases at V and 0 bases at J, with 14 bases between the two ends. CDR3 size: 16 residues. Per germline, CDR1 MNHEY and CDR2 SVGAGI. Here the CDR3 DNA reads TGTGCCAGCAGTTACGAGGTGCCATCCCCCTCCTACGAGCAGTACTTC. Translated: CASSYEVPSPSYEQYF.

The chain links TRBV19 to TRBJ2-7, with 7 bases aligning to TRBD1. Trimming at V came to 7 bases and at J to 0 bases, leaving 6 bases not matched to a gene. Germline CDR1 is LNHDA and CDR2 is SQIVND (reference sequence). This CDR3 spans 14 amino acids. Here the CDR3 reads CASKGTVSSYEQYF. The DNA for the CDR3 is TGTGCCAGTAAGGGGACAGTCAGCTCCTACGAGCAGTACTTC. Variable domain in full (rest from reference TRBV19 and TRBJ2-7): DGGITQSPKYLFRKEGQNVTLSCEQNLNHDAMYWYRQDPGQGLRLIYYSQIVNDFQKGDIAEGYSVSREKKESFPLTVTSAQKNPTAFYLCASKGTVSSYEQYFGPGTRLTVT.

The sample holds one count of this clone. This rearrangement joins TRBV28 to TRBJ2-3, with D possibly TRBD1 on 5 matching bases. Germline values: CDR1 MDHEN, CDR2 SYDVKM. This CDR3 is built from 15 residues. The V and J ends lost 9 bases and 0 bases respectively, with 16 bases between them. The CDR3 loop is CASFPAGLSTDTQYF. DNA for the CDR3: TGTGCCAGTTTTCCGGCAGGGCTTAGCACAGATACGCAGTATTTT. The full variable domain, rest sourced from reference TRBV28 and TRBJ2-3, is DVKVTQSSRYLVKRTGEKVFLECVQDMDHENMFWYRQDPGLGLRLIYFSYDVKMKEKGDIPEGYSVSREKKERFSLILESASTNQTSMYLCASFPAGLSTDTQYFGPGTRLTVL.

The chain joins TRBV6-2 or TRBV6-3 to TRBJ2-7; 8 bases are shared with TRBD1. The junction had 0 bases not matched to a gene; V was cut back by 2 bases and J by 3 bases. This CDR3 is 13 amino acids long. Germline loops: CDR1 MNHEY, CDR2 SVGEGT. The CDR3 protein is CASSYGTGYEQYF. CDR3 DNA sequence: TGTGCCAGCAGTTACGGGACAGGCTACGAGCAGTACTTC.

The chain couples TRBV29-1 to TRBJ2-7; possibly TRBD2 for D (7 bases). The CDR3 runs 11 residues. V lost 6 bases to trimming and J lost 6 bases, with 12 bases between them. Germline-derived CDR1 and CDR2 are SQVTM and ANQGSEA. In DNA, the CDR3 is TGCAGCGTGGAGGGGGGGCGCGAGCAGTACTTC. Protein sequence: CSVEGGREQYF.

This rearrangement joins TRBV18 to TRBJ2-2; TRBD2 matches at 12 bases. This CDR3 is 16 amino acids long. V was pared by 1 base and J by 7 bases, with 4 bases of the junction left unmatched. Germline V gene sequence: CDR1 KGHSH, CDR2 LQKENI. In nucleotides, the CDR3 is TGTGCCAGCTCACCACGAACTAGCGGGAGGTTCGGGGAGCTGTTTTTT. Protein: CASSPRTSGRFGELFF.

This chain joins TRBV2 and TRBJ2-1, with 13 bases identical to TRBD2. In germline, CDR1 is SNHLY, CDR2 FYNNEI. J was trimmed by 9 bases and V by 5 bases; bases with no gene match: 7. This CDR3 region has 15 residues. CDR3 nucleotide sequence: TGTGCCAGCAGTAAGCGGACTAGCGGGGGTGGTGAGCAGTTCTTC. Its translation: CASSKRTSGGGEQFF.

The rearrangement uses TRBV15 and TRBJ2-1; 9 bases are shared with TRBD2. The CDR3 has 17 residues. The germline V gene has CDR1 LNHNV and CDR2 YYDKDF (reference sequence). The junction had 7 bases not matched to a gene; V was cut back by 0 bases and J by 4 bases. The CDR3 here is CATSRESSGSLYNEQFF. Here the CDR3 DNA reads TGTGCCACCAGCAGAGAGAGTAGCGGGAGCTTATACAATGAGCAGTTCTTC.

The chain has TRBV10-1 and TRBJ2-3, with 8 bases identical to TRBD2. V shed 7 bases and J 3 bases; nucleotides not matched to a gene: 6. This CDR3 is 14 amino acids long. Per germline, CDR1 WNHNN and CDR2 SYGVQD (reference sequence). The CDR3 DNA reads as TGCGCCAGCACGGACGGGAGGGATACAGATACGCAGTATTTT. It is translated as CASTDGRDTDTQYF.

The rearrangement links TRBV7-9 to TRBJ2-2; 7 nucleotides line up with TRBD2. The CDR3 has 16 amino acids. J gave up 4 bases and V 6 bases, and 11 bases lay outside the gene matches. Germline V gene sequence: CDR1 SEHNR, CDR2 FQNEAQ (reference sequence). CDR3 in DNA: TGTGCCAGCAGGCGGGGGACGGATGCTCCCACCGGGGAGCTGTTTTTT. It yields the protein CASRRGTDAPTGELFF.